This TCR beta chain stems from a study of T cells in women clearing cervical HPV infection. Turning to the study itself: Controls' single incident HPV16 infection cleared within 12 months without precancer.

The CDR3 is 14 amino acids. CDR1 is SNHLY and CDR2 is FYNNEI in the germline V gene. On this clone itself: From the germline J gene comes the end of the CDR3, since the read stops 3 residues before it.

The assay was immunoSEQ multiplex PCR, and TCRdb's table has in-frame clones only and misses some. Its clone listing holds under 30,000 clones. The source of this sequence is a woman aged 18 to 75 with a cervical HPV16 infection that either progressed to CIN3+ or cleared (not recorded which). Sequencing was done on a sample of blood buffy coat. This chain connects TRBV2 to TRBJ2-3; tentatively, D is TRBD1 (5 bases). The CDR3 here is CASSARRGNQPQYF. CDR3 DNA, as far as it was read: TGTGCCAGCAGTGCTCGAAGGGGCAATCAGCCG.